This T cell receptor beta chain was found in a study of PD-L1 blockade in urothelial cancer. Germline V lookup: CDR1 MNHEY, CDR2 SMNVEV (reference sequence). The V gene lost 6 bases and the J gene lost 2 bases, with 14 bases spanning the gap. This CDR3 comprises 15 residues. Data came from immunoSEQ multiplex PCR; TCRdb stores just in-frame clones and leaves some out. The data show more than 30,000 clones, roughly 88% seen once. This chain uses TRBV27 with TRBJ1-5; tentative D call: TRBD1 (5 bases). The material sequenced was PBMCs, taken around atezolizumab (anti-PD-L1) treatment. The clonotype was recovered from a man aged 55-75 years with urothelial cancer. The CDR3 sequence is CASSHRQAGNQPQHF. The CDR3, as DNA: TGTGCCAGCAGCCACAGGCAGGCGGGCAATCAGCCCCAGCATTTT.